The rows below give T cell receptor beta chains drawn from one sample of a study of blood T cell repertoires in COVID-19. Profiled with immunoSEQ multiplex PCR; TCRdb holds only in-frame clones, not every one. The repertoire has 87,000 or so clones, around 87% of them found once; the top ten carry under 8%. The sequenced sample consisted of peripheral blood. The receptors were gathered from a human donor with acute or convalescent COVID-19. The donor label of this sample is uncertain. Each CDR3 is given with its conserved first and last residue. A D gene is named only where the DNA matches it firmly. Part of the rows lack a size; the others show once, few, many or a class for expanded clones.

CDR3 length: 14
V gene: TRBV28
clone size: .
J gene: TRBJ1-6
D gene: TRBD1
CDR3 DNA: TGTGCCAGCAGTTCGGGACAGGGTAATTCACCCCTCCACTTT
CDR3 protein: CASSSGQGNSPLHF

CDR3 length: 15
V gene: TRBV19
clone size: .
J gene: TRBJ2-3
D gene: TRBD1
CDR3 DNA: TGTGCCAGTAGTACACAGGACAGGGGATGGGATACGCAGTATTTT
CDR3 protein: CASSTQDRGWDTQYF

CDR3 length: 18
V gene: TRBV16
clone size: .
J gene: TRBJ1-4
D gene: .
CDR3 DNA: TGTGCCAGCAGCCAAACCGGAGGGTCCAGGGATAGAGGTGAAAAACTGTTTTTT
CDR3 protein: CASSQTGGSRDRGEKLFF

CDR3 length: 12
V gene: TRBV12-3/TRBV12-4
clone size: few
J gene: TRBJ2-7
D gene: .
CDR3 DNA: TGTGCCAGCAGTTTCCGCTCCTACGAGCAGTACTTC
CDR3 protein: CASSFRSYEQYF

CDR3 length: 15
V gene: TRBV2
clone size: .
J gene: TRBJ2-2
D gene: TRBD1
CDR3 DNA: TGTGCCACCCAGGGGGGGACAGGGAGCACCGGGGAGCTGTTTTTT
CDR3 protein: CATQGGTGSTGELFF

CDR3 length: 14
V gene: TRBV27
clone size: .
J gene: TRBJ1-2
D gene: TRBD1
CDR3 DNA: TGTGCCAGCAGCTGGGACAGGGGGGACTATGGCTACACCTTC
CDR3 protein: CASSWDRGDYGYTF

CDR3 length: 15
V gene: TRBV7-9
clone size: .
J gene: TRBJ1-2
D gene: .
CDR3 DNA: TGTGCCAGCAGCTTAGAAGTTCTAGGGGACTATGGCTACACCTTC
CDR3 protein: CASSLEVLGDYGYTF

CDR3 length: 21
V gene: TRBV5-3
clone size: .
J gene: TRBJ2-2
D gene: TRBD1
CDR3 DNA: TGTGCCAGAAGCCTGAACCTAGGACCGTACGAGATCGGACAGGGGACCGGGGAGCTGTTTTTT
CDR3 protein: CARSLNLGPYEIGQGTGELFF

CDR3 length: 14
V gene: TRBV10-3
clone size: .
J gene: TRBJ1-1
D gene: TRBD1
CDR3 DNA: TGTGCCATCAGGAGTACAGGGGGCGGGACTGAAGCTTTCTTT
CDR3 protein: CAIRSTGGGTEAFF

CDR3 length: 17
V gene: TRBV30
clone size: .
J gene: TRBJ2-6
D gene: .
CDR3 DNA: TGTGCCTGGAGTAAGGGACTGATCAACTCTGGGGCCAACGTCCTGACTTTC
CDR3 protein: CAWSKGLINSGANVLTF

CDR3 length: 13
V gene: TRBV11-2
clone size: .
J gene: TRBJ1-1
D gene: .
CDR3 DNA: TGTGCCAGCAGAAGACACAGGGACACTGAAGCTTTCTTT
CDR3 protein: CASRRHRDTEAFF

CDR3 length: 13
V gene: TRBV5-1
clone size: .
J gene: TRBJ1-2
D gene: .
CDR3 DNA: TGCGCCAGCAGCTTGGAAAGGCTAGGCGGCTACACCTTC
CDR3 protein: CASSLERLGGYTF

CDR3 length: 15
V gene: TRBV29-1
clone size: .
J gene: TRBJ2-1
D gene: .
CDR3 DNA: TGCAGCGTTCTGGGGCGTTTGGGGTCTGGTAATGAGCAGTTCTTC
CDR3 protein: CSVLGRLGSGNEQFF

CDR3 length: 16
V gene: TRBV7-3
clone size: once
J gene: TRBJ2-2
D gene: .
CDR3 DNA: TGTGCCAGCAGCTTAAACCCCGGACAAGTGACCGGGGAGCTGTTTTTT
CDR3 protein: CASSLNPGQVTGELFF

CDR3 length: 15
V gene: TRBV5-1
clone size: .
J gene: TRBJ1-5
D gene: TRBD1
CDR3 DNA: TGCGCCAGCAGCCTTACAGGGGCGCTCGGTCAGCCCCAGCATTTT
CDR3 protein: CASSLTGALGQPQHF

CDR3 length: 11
V gene: TRBV7-9
clone size: .
J gene: TRBJ1-2
D gene: .
CDR3 DNA: TGTGCCAGCAGCTGGACAGCTGGCTACACCTTC
CDR3 protein: CASSWTAGYTF

CDR3 length: 15
V gene: TRBV6-5
clone size: .
J gene: TRBJ2-1
D gene: .
CDR3 DNA: TGTGCCAGCAGTTACAGGAACCAGGGTCACAATGAGCAGTTCTTC
CDR3 protein: CASSYRNQGHNEQFF

CDR3 length: 13
V gene: TRBV6-5
clone size: few
J gene: TRBJ1-1
D gene: .
CDR3 DNA: TGTGCCAGCAGACGCCTTCAGGACACTGAAGCTTTCTTT
CDR3 protein: CASRRLQDTEAFF

CDR3 length: 17
V gene: TRBV5-1
clone size: few
J gene: TRBJ2-1
D gene: TRBD1
CDR3 DNA: TGCGCCAGCAGGCAACAGGGGCGAAGGAGCTCCTACAATGAGCAGTTCTTC
CDR3 protein: CASRQQGRRSSYNEQFF

CDR3 length: 20
V gene: TRBV9
clone size: .
J gene: TRBJ1-4
D gene: TRBD1
CDR3 DNA: TGTGCCAGCAGCGTAATCAAACAGGGGGCTGTTCGGATTCTGAATGAAAAACTGTTTTTT
CDR3 protein: CASSVIKQGAVRILNEKLFF

CDR3 length: 15
V gene: TRBV18
clone size: .
J gene: TRBJ1-2
D gene: .
CDR3 DNA: TGTGCCAGCTCACCTAGCGGGGGGGAAGGATATGGCTACACCTTC
CDR3 protein: CASSPSGGEGYGYTF

CDR3 length: 18
V gene: TRBV11-3
clone size: .
J gene: TRBJ2-1
D gene: TRBD2
CDR3 DNA: TGTGCCAGCAGCGCGGGACTAGCGGGGGGCCGACTCAAAAATGAGCAGTTCTTC
CDR3 protein: CASSAGLAGGRLKNEQFF

CDR3 length: 15
V gene: TRBV4-1
clone size: .
J gene: TRBJ1-2
D gene: TRBD1
CDR3 DNA: TGCGCCAGCAGCCAACAGCAGGACAGGGGCTATGGCTACACCTTC
CDR3 protein: CASSQQQDRGYGYTF

CDR3 length: 14
V gene: TRBV5-1
clone size: .
J gene: TRBJ2-7
D gene: .
CDR3 DNA: TGCGCCAGCAGCTTGGGGCCCTTCTCCTACGAGCAGTACTTC
CDR3 protein: CASSLGPFSYEQYF

CDR3 length: 15
V gene: TRBV7-3
clone size: .
J gene: TRBJ2-1
D gene: TRBD1
CDR3 DNA: TGTGCCAGCAGCAACACAGGGGCGACCTACAATGAGCAGTTCTTC
CDR3 protein: CASSNTGATYNEQFF

CDR3 length: 14
V gene: TRBV7-8
clone size: few
J gene: TRBJ2-2
D gene: .
CDR3 DNA: TGTGCCAGCAGCTTAGGTTTGGAGAATCGGGAGCTGTTTTTT
CDR3 protein: CASSLGLENRELFF

CDR3 length: 15
V gene: TRBV5-1
clone size: .
J gene: TRBJ1-5
D gene: .
CDR3 DNA: TGCGCCAGCAGCTTGGGGACAGCCCTGGGTCAGCCCCAGCATTTT
CDR3 protein: CASSLGTALGQPQHF

CDR3 length: 13
V gene: TRBV9
clone size: .
J gene: TRBJ1-1
D gene: .
CDR3 DNA: TGTGCCAGCAGCGTACGGACAGTAGGTGAAGCTTTCTTT
CDR3 protein: CASSVRTVGEAFF

CDR3 length: 12
V gene: TRBV6-4
clone size: .
J gene: TRBJ1-2
D gene: .
CDR3 DNA: TGTGCCAGCACATCAAACTCTGGTAGCTACACCTTC
CDR3 protein: CASTSNSGSYTF

CDR3 length: 13
V gene: TRBV3-1/TRBV3-2
clone size: .
J gene: TRBJ1-3
D gene: .
CDR3 DNA: TGTGCCAGCAGCAACCGGGACAGAAACACCATATATTTT
CDR3 protein: CASSNRDRNTIYF

CDR3 length: 16
V gene: TRBV10-3
clone size: .
J gene: TRBJ2-7
D gene: TRBD1
CDR3 DNA: TGTGCCATCAGTAAGCGGACAGGGGGTGACTCCTACGAGCAGTACTTC
CDR3 protein: CAISKRTGGDSYEQYF

CDR3 length: 16
V gene: TRBV25-1
clone size: .
J gene: TRBJ1-2
D gene: .
CDR3 DNA: TGTGCCAGCAGGGGGTGGGTGGACAGCCCTAACTATGGCTACACCTTC
CDR3 protein: CASRGWVDSPNYGYTF

CDR3 length: 18
V gene: TRBV3-1/TRBV3-2
clone size: .
J gene: TRBJ1-4
D gene: TRBD1
CDR3 DNA: TGTGCCAGCAGCCAAGGGGTTGTCAGGGGGCTAACTAATGAAAAACTGTTTTTT
CDR3 protein: CASSQGVVRGLTNEKLFF

CDR3 length: 14
V gene: TRBV6-1
clone size: once
J gene: TRBJ2-2
D gene: .
CDR3 DNA: TGTGCCTCCAGCAGTGGACAATTCACCGGGGAGCTGTTTTTT
CDR3 protein: CASSSGQFTGELFF

CDR3 length: 15
V gene: TRBV18
clone size: .
J gene: TRBJ2-5
D gene: TRBD1
CDR3 DNA: TGTGCCAGCTCACCTCCGGGACAGCCCCAAGAGACCCAGTACTTC
CDR3 protein: CASSPPGQPQETQYF

CDR3 length: 14
V gene: TRBV25-1
clone size: .
J gene: TRBJ2-3
D gene: TRBD2
CDR3 DNA: TGTGCCAGCAGCCGACTAGCGAGCACAGATACGCAGTATTTT
CDR3 protein: CASSRLASTDTQYF

CDR3 length: 16
V gene: TRBV7-6
clone size: once
J gene: TRBJ2-3
D gene: .
CDR3 DNA: TGTGCCAGCAGCTTAAGGGGACTCCGGAACACAGATACGCAGTATTTT
CDR3 protein: CASSLRGLRNTDTQYF

CDR3 length: 16
V gene: TRBV7-2
clone size: .
J gene: TRBJ2-5
D gene: TRBD2
CDR3 DNA: TGTGCCAGCAGCCCCTTACTAGCGGGGGGGATGAAGACCCAGTACTTC
CDR3 protein: CASSPLLAGGMKTQYF

CDR3 length: 13
V gene: TRBV6-5
clone size: .
J gene: TRBJ2-1
D gene: TRBD1
CDR3 DNA: TGTGCCAGCAGTTACCGGGCCCGGGACAGGCAGTTCTTC
CDR3 protein: CASSYRARDRQFF

CDR3 length: 15
V gene: TRBV24-1
clone size: .
J gene: TRBJ1-1
D gene: .
CDR3 DNA: TGTGCCACCAGTGATTCTTCACAGGGGAACACTGAAGCTTTCTTT
CDR3 protein: CATSDSSQGNTEAFF

CDR3 length: 14
V gene: TRBV5-1
clone size: .
J gene: TRBJ1-1
D gene: .
CDR3 DNA: TGCGCCAGCAGCTTGGCCGGTTGGGCCACTGAAGCTTTCTTT
CDR3 protein: CASSLAGWATEAFF

CDR3 length: 14
V gene: TRBV11-3
clone size: once
J gene: TRBJ1-1
D gene: TRBD1
CDR3 DNA: TGTGCCAGCAGCACCAGACAGGGCTACACTGAAGCTTTCTTT
CDR3 protein: CASSTRQGYTEAFF

CDR3 length: 13
V gene: TRBV6-5
clone size: .
J gene: TRBJ2-7
D gene: .
CDR3 DNA: TGTGCCAGCAGTTACAGCCGAGCCTACGAGCAGTACTTC
CDR3 protein: CASSYSRAYEQYF

CDR3 length: 15
V gene: TRBV24-1
clone size: .
J gene: TRBJ2-5
D gene: TRBD1
CDR3 DNA: TGTGCCACCAGTGATCCATCAGGGGGCCGGGAGACCCAGTACTTC
CDR3 protein: CATSDPSGGRETQYF

CDR3 length: 11
V gene: TRBV28
clone size: .
J gene: TRBJ1-3
D gene: .
CDR3 DNA: TGTGCCAGCAGCGAGGGAAACACCATATATTTT
CDR3 protein: CASSEGNTIYF

CDR3 length: 17
V gene: TRBV7-2
clone size: .
J gene: TRBJ2-1
D gene: TRBD1
CDR3 DNA: TGTGCCAGCAGCCCTGGGACAGGGGCCTTGTCCTACAATGAGCAGTTCTTC
CDR3 protein: CASSPGTGALSYNEQFF

CDR3 length: 15
V gene: TRBV18
clone size: .
J gene: TRBJ1-2
D gene: .
CDR3 DNA: TGTGCCAGCTCACCCGACAGATCCTTTAACTATGGCTACACCTTC
CDR3 protein: CASSPDRSFNYGYTF

CDR3 length: 12
V gene: TRBV2
clone size: .
J gene: TRBJ2-5
D gene: .
CDR3 DNA: TGTGCCAGCAGGACAGACCAAGAGACCCAGTACTTC
CDR3 protein: CASRTDQETQYF

CDR3 length: 14
V gene: TRBV11-2
clone size: .
J gene: TRBJ1-1
D gene: .
CDR3 DNA: TGTGCCAGCAGCTTAGATTTTCCGGACACTGAAGCTTTCTTT
CDR3 protein: CASSLDFPDTEAFF

CDR3 length: 14
V gene: TRBV29-1
clone size: .
J gene: TRBJ2-7
D gene: .
CDR3 DNA: TGCAGCGTCGCTGCCGCGGACAGCCGTTACGAGCAGTACTTC
CDR3 protein: CSVAAADSRYEQYF